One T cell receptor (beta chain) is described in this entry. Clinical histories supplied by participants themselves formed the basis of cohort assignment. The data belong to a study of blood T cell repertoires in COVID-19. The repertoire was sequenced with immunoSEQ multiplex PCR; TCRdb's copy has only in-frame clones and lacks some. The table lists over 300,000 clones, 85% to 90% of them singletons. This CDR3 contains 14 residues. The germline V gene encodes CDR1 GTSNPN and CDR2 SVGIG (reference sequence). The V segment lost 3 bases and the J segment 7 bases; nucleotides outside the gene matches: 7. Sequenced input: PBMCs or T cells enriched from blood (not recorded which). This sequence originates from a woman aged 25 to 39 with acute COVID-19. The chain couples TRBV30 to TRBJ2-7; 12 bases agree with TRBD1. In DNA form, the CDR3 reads TGTGCCTGGAGATTGGGACAGGGGGCGCTTGAGCAGTACTTC. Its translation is CAWRLGQGALEQYF. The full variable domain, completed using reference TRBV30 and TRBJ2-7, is SQTIHQWPATLVQPVGSPLSLECTVEGTSNPNLYWYRQAAGRGLQLLFYSVGIGQISSEVPQNLSASRPQDRQFILSSKKLLLSDSGFYLCAWRLGQGALEQYFGPGTRLTVT.